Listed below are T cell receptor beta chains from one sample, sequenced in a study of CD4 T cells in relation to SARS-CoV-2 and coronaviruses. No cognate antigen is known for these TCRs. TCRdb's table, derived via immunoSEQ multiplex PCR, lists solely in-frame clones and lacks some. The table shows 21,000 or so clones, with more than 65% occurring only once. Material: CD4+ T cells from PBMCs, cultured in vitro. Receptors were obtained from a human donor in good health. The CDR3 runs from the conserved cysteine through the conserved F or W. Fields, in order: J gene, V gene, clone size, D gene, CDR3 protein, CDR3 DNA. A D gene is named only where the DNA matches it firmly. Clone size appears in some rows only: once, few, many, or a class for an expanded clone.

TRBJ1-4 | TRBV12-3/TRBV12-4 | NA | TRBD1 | CASSLGQGGKLFF | TGTGCCAGCAGTCTCGGACAGGGGGGAAAACTGTTTTTT
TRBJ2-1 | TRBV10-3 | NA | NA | CAIMPGLADNEQFF | TGTGCCATCATGCCTGGGCTAGCCGACAATGAGCAGTTCTTC
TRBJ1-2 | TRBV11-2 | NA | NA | CASSLYPQGNYGYTF | TGTGCCAGCAGCTTATACCCACAGGGCAACTATGGCTACACCTTC
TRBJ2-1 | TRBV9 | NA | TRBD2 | CASSNEGLAGAYNEQFF | TGTGCCAGCAGCAACGAGGGACTAGCGGGAGCATACAATGAGCAGTTCTTC
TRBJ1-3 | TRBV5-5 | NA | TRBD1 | CASSLEGGGKNTIYF | TGTGCCAGCAGCTTGGAAGGGGGCGGTAAAAACACCATATATTTT
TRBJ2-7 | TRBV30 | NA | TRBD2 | CAWSYLAGVEQYF | TGTGCCTGGAGTTACCTAGCGGGAGTCGAGCAGTACTTC
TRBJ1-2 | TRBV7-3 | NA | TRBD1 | CASSPGQGEGYTF | TGTGCCAGCAGCCCCGGACAGGGGGAGGGCTACACCTTC
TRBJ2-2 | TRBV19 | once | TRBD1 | CASSPPGQNTGELFF | TGTGCCAGTAGTCCACCGGGACAGAATACCGGGGAGCTGTTTTTT
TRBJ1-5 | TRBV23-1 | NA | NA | CASHRGGQPQHF | TGCGCCAGCCACCGGGGAGGACAGCCCCAGCATTTT
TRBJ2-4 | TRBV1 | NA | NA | CTSSQGAKNIQYF | TGCACCAGCAGCCAAGGGGCCAAAAACATTCAGTACTTC
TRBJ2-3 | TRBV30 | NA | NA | CAWSGVSGLQYF | TGTGCCTGGAGTGGGGTCAGCGGGCTTCAGTATTTT
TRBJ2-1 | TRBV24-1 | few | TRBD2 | CATAGGSYNEQFF | TGTGCCACTGCGGGAGGGTCCTACAATGAGCAGTTCTTC
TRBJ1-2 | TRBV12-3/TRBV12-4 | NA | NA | CASSGLGGYTF | TGTGCCAGCAGTGGGCTCGGTGGCTACACCTTC
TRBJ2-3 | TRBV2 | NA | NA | CASSDIDTQYF | TGTGCCAGCAGTGATATAGATACGCAGTATTTT
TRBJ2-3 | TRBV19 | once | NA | CASSTSDGVRTDTQYF | TGTGCCAGTAGTACCTCGGACGGAGTTCGCACAGATACGCAGTATTTT
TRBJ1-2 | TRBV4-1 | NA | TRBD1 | CASSRNDRTGGGGYTF | TGCGCCAGCAGCCGCAACGATAGGACAGGGGGTGGTGGCTACACCTTC
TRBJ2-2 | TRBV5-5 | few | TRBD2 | CASSPGGGTITGELFF | TGTGCCAGCAGCCCCGGGGGGGGGACGATAACCGGGGAGCTGTTTTTT
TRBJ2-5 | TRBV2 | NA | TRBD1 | CASSEQGAQETQYF | TGTGCCAGCAGTGAACAGGGGGCGCAAGAGACCCAGTACTTC
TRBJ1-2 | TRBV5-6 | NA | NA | CASSRFTGLGGYTF | TGTGCCAGCAGCCGATTCACAGGGTTAGGCGGCTACACCTTC
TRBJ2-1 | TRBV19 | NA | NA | CASRTDGQNEQFF | TGTGCCAGTAGGACCGACGGACAGAATGAGCAGTTCTTC
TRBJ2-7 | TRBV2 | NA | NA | CASSEGGRSARLVGEQYF | TGTGCCAGCAGTGAAGGGGGCAGGTCGGCTCGGTTAGTAGGGGAGCAGTACTTC
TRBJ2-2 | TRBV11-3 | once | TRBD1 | CASSLGSWDRDTGELFF | TGTGCCAGCAGCTTAGGGTCGTGGGACAGGGACACCGGGGAGCTGTTTTTT
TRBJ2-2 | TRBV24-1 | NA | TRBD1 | CATSDWGTGSNTGELFF | TGTGCCACCAGTGATTGGGGGACAGGGTCGAACACCGGGGAGCTGTTTTTT
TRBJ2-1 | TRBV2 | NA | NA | CASSETIGVEQFF | TGTGCCAGCAGTGAGACTATAGGTGTTGAGCAGTTCTTC
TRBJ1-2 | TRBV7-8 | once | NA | CASSVTGLGYTF | TGTGCCAGCAGCGTAACAGGGCTTGGCTACACCTTC
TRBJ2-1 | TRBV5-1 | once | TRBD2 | CASSPWSTSGRHEFF | TGCGCCAGCAGCCCTTGGTCGACTAGCGGGAGGCACGAGTTCTTC
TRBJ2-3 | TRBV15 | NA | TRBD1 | CATSRGHRGTGDTQYF | TGTGCCACCAGCAGAGGACACAGGGGGACGGGGGATACGCAGTATTTT
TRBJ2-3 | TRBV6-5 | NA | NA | CASSYPGLTSTDTQYF | TGTGCCAGCAGTTACCCAGGACTAACAAGCACAGATACGCAGTATTTT
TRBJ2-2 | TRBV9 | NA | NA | CASSVRTGGVTELFF | TGTGCCAGCAGCGTCCGCACAGGGGGGGTGACGGAGCTGTTTTTT
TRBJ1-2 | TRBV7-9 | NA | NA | CASSLARGSYGYTF | TGTGCCAGCAGCTTAGCCCGGGGGAGCTATGGCTACACCTTC
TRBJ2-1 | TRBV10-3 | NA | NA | CAIMRPNNEQFF | TGTGCCATCATGCGGCCCAACAATGAGCAGTTCTTC
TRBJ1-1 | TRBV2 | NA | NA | CASSNFVNTEAFF | TGTGCCAGCAGTAACTTTGTGAACACTGAAGCTTTCTTT
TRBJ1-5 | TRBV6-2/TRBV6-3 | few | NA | CASSYQAGNQPQHF | TGTGCCAGCAGTTATCAGGCGGGCAATCAGCCCCAGCATTTT
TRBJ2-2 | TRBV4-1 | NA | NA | CASRLGTARGTGELFF | TGCGCCAGCAGACTCGGGACGGCCCGGGGGACCGGGGAGCTGTTTTTT
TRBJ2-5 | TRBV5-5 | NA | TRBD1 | CASSLRQGDGETQYF | TGTGCCAGCAGCTTGAGACAGGGGGATGGAGAGACCCAGTACTTC
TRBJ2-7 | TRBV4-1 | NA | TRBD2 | CASSLGLAAYEQYF | TGCGCCAGCAGCCTGGGACTAGCGGCCTACGAGCAGTACTTC
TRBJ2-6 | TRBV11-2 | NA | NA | CASSLVSGGANVLTF | TGTGCCAGCAGCCTCGTGAGCGGTGGGGCCAACGTCCTGACTTTC
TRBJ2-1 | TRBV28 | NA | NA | CASSLDAGISYNEQFF | TGTGCCAGCAGTTTGGATGCGGGGATCAGTTACAATGAGCAGTTCTTC
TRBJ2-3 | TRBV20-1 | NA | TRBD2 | CSASTQREGSDTQYF | TGCAGTGCTAGTACCCAGCGGGAGGGTTCAGATACGCAGTATTTT
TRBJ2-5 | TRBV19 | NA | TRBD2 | CASTSLAGGETQYF | TGTGCCAGTACCTCACTAGCGGGCGGTGAGACCCAGTACTTC
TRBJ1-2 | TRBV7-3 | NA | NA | CASSPGGEGYGYTF | TGTGCCAGCAGCCCCGGGGGGGAGGGCTATGGCTACACCTTC
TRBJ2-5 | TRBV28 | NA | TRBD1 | CASSPTGTAKETQYF | TGTGCCAGCAGTCCAACCGGGACAGCTAAAGAGACCCAGTACTTC
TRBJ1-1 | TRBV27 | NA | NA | CASSFGPLNTEAFF | TGTGCCAGCAGTTTTGGACCATTGAACACTGAAGCTTTCTTT
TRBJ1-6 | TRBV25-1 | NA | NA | CASSDLRDRYNSPLHF | TGTGCCAGCAGTGACCTCCGGGACCGGTATAATTCACCCCTCCACTTT
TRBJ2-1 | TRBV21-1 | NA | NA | CASSKSYYRVGYNEQFF | TGTGCCAGCAGCAAATCCTACTACAGGGTAGGGTACAATGAGCAGTTCTTC
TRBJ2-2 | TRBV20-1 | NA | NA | CSVQSPGELFF | TGCAGTGTTCAGTCCCCCGGGGAGCTGTTTTTT
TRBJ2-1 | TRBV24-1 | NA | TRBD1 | CATRDRGLNEQFF | TGTGCCACAAGGGACAGGGGGCTTAATGAGCAGTTCTTC
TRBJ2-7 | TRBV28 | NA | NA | CASKSGGEDYEQYF | TGTGCCAGCAAATCCGGAGGGGAAGACTACGAGCAGTACTTC
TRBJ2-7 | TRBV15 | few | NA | CATSRPSYEQYF | TGTGCCACCAGCAGGCCCTCCTACGAGCAGTACTTC
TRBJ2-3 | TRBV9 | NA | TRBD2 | CASSVGGLASDTQYF | TGTGCCAGCAGCGTAGGGGGACTAGCATCGGATACGCAGTATTTT
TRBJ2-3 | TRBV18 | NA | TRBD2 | CASSPLAGDGTDTQYF | TGTGCCAGCTCACCTCTAGCGGGAGACGGCACAGATACGCAGTATTTT
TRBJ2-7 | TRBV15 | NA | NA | CATSRGVGGASSYEQYF | TGTGCCACCAGCAGGGGGGTAGGGGGAGCGAGCTCCTACGAGCAGTACTTC